The present T cell receptor beta chain was sequenced within a study of blood T cell repertoires in COVID-19. About the research overall: Acute and convalescent COVID-19 samples came from the United States, Italy and Spain. Sources were T cells, B-cell-depleted T cells, or PBMCs; the material itself was cDNA or gDNA.

Followed over time, Seattle patients had been enrolled while infection was active. The length of the CDR3 is 14 residues. Germline CDR1 is ENHRY and CDR2 is SYGVKD. Trimming shortened V by 3 bases and J by 1 base, and 9 bases separated the two germline ends. How the authors handled the data: From reference gene primer amplification, estimates of nucleated cell counts were derived. The table came from immunoSEQ multiplex PCR; TCRdb's copy has only in-frame clones and leaves some out. V and J calls and clone size are those listed in that table; D and trimming were worked out from the DNA. The sample has about 300,000 clones; roughly 84% are singletons.

The specimen sequenced was peripheral blood. The chain couples TRBV10-3 to TRBJ1-1; D gene ambiguous. This receptor was taken from a human donor with COVID-19, enrolled during active disease. The donor label of this sample is uncertain. CDR3 amino acids: CAISEDMSNTEAFF. Here the CDR3 DNA reads TGTGCCATCAGTGAAGACATGTCGAACACTGAAGCTTTCTTT.